The TCR beta chain described here comes from a study of radiation and T cells in renal cell carcinoma. V gave up 3 bases and J gave up 1 base; unmatched junction bases: 8. Germline V CDR1 and CDR2: SGHKS, YYEKEE (reference sequence). The CDR3 totals 18 residues. As to this clone: Its specificity is not known.

The study's findings and limits: Without pretreatment biopsies, baseline tumor clonotype presence was undetermined. In blood, top tumor clones expanded by 2 weeks, shrinking by 4.

TCRdb keeps only in-frame clones here, not all; method: immunoSEQ multiplex PCR. Of 60,000 to 75,000 clones listed, about 80% were seen once; the top ten hold less than 8%. The time point here: blood 4 weeks post-SBRT, at nephrectomy. Treatment described: 15 Gy SBRT to primary tumor, nephrectomy 4 weeks later. Nephrectomy followed 15 Gy stereotactic body radiation by 4 weeks. After SBRT, blood was collected at 2 and 4 weeks, plus baseline. This sequence joins TRBV5-5 and TRBJ2-2; 11 bases fit TRBD2. The sequencing used blood, collected from a patient whose treatment included radiotherapy and nephrectomy. The TCR comes from a man in his 60s with renal cell carcinoma. CDR3: CASSWGSGLAVNTGELFF. In DNA form, the CDR3 reads TGTGCCAGCAGCTGGGGGTCGGGACTAGCGGTGAACACCGGGGAGCTGTTTTTT.